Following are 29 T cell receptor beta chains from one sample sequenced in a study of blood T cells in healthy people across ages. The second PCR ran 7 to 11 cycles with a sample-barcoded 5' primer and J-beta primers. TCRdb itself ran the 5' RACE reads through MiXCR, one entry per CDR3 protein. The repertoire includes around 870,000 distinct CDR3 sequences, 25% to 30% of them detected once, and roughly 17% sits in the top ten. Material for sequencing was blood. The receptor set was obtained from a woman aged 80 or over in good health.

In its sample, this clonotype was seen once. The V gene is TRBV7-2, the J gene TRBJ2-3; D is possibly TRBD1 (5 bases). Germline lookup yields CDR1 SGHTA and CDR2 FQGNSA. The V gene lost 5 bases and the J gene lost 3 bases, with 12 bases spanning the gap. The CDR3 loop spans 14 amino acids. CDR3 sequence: CASSLVGRTDTQYF. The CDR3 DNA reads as TGTGCCAGCAGCCTCGTGGGGCGTACAGATACGCAGTATTTT.

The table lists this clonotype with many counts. The DNA for the CDR3 is TGCGCCAGCAGCCCCGGTTTAAGGAACACTGAAGCTTTCTTT. It codes for CASSPGLRNTEAFF. The chain links TRBV5-1 to TRBJ1-1; D ambiguous. Germline V gives CDR1 SGHRS, CDR2 YFSETQ. The V end was cut by 4 bases, the J end by 1 base, with 11 bases between. There are 14 residues in the CDR3.

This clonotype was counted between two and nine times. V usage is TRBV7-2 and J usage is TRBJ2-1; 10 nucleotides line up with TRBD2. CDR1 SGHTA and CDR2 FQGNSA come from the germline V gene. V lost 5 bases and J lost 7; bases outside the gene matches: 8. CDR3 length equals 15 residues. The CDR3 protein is CASSEERGGWNEQFF. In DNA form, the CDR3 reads TGTGCCAGCAGCGAGGAGCGGGGGGGTTGGAATGAGCAGTTCTTC.

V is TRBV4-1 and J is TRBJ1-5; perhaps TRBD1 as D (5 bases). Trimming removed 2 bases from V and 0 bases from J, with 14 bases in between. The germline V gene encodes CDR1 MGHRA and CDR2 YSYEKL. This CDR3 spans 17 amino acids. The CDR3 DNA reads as TGCGCCAGCAGCCAAACTGACAGTCCCGATAGCAATCAGCCCCAGCATTTT. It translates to CASSQTDSPDSNQPQHF.

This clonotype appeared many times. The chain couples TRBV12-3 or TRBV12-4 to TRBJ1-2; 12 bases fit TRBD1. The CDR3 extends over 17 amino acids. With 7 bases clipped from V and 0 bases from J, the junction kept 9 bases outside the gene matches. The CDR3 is CASTPGTGGASNYGYTF. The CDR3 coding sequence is TGTGCCAGCACTCCCGGGACAGGGGGCGCATCTAACTATGGCTACACCTTC.

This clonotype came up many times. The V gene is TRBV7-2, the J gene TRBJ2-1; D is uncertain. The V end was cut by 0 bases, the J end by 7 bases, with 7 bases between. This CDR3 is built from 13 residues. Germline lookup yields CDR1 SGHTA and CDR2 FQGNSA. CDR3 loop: CASSLAVRNEQFF. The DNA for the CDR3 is TGTGCCAGCAGCTTAGCGGTTAGGAATGAGCAGTTCTTC.

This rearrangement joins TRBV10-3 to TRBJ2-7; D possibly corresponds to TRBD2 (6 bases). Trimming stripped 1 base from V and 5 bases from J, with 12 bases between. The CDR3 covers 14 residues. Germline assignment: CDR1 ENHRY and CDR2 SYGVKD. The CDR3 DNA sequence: TGTGCCATCAGTGAGTTAGCGGCGAGCAACGAGCAGTACTTC. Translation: CAISELAASNEQYF.

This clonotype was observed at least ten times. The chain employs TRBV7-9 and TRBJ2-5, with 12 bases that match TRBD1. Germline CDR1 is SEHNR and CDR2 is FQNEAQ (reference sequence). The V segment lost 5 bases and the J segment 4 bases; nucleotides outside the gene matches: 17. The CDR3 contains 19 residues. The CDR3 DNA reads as TGTGCCAGCAGCAAGAGCGGGAAGGGGGACAGGGGGCCTTCAGAGACCCAGTACTTC. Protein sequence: CASSKSGKGDRGPSETQYF.

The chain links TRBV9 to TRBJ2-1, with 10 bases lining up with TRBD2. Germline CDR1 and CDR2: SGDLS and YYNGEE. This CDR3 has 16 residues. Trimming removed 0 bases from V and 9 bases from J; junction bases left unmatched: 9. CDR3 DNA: TGTGCCAGCAGCGTAGAACCAGCGGGGGGGCGGGGTGAGCAGTTCTTC. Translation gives CASSVEPAGGRGEQFF.

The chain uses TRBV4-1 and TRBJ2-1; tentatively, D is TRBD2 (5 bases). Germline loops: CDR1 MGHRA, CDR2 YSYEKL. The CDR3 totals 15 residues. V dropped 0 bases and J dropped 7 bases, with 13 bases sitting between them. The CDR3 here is CASSQDSARANEQFF. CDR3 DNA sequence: TGCGCCAGCAGCCAAGATTCGGCGAGGGCGAATGAGCAGTTCTTC.

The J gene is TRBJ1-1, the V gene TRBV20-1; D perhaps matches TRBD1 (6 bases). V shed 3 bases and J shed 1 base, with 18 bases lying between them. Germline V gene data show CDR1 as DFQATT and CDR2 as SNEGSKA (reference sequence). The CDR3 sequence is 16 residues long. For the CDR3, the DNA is TGCAGTGCTAGCGACAGGAGGGGGGGGAGGAACACTGAAGCTTTCTTT. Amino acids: CSASDRRGGRNTEAFF.

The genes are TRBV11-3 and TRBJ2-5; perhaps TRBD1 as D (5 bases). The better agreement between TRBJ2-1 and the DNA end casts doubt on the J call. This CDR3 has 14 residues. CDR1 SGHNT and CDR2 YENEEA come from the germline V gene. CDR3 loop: CASSADRNQETQFF. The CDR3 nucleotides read TGTGCCAGCAGCGCAGACAGAAACCAAGAGACCCAGTTCTTC.

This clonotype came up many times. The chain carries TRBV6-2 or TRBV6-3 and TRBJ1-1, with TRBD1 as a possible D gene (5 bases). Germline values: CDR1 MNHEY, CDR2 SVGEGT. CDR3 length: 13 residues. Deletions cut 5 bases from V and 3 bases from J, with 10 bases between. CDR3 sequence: CASSPPGDTEAFF. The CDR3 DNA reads TGTGCCAGCAGTCCCCCGGGGGACACTGAAGCTTTCTTT.

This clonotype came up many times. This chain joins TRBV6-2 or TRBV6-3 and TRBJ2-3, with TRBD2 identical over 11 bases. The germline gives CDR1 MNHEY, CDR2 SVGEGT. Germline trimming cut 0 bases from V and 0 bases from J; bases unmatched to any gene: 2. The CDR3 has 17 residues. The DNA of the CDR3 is TGTGCCAGCAGTTACTCGATAGCGGGGGGGAGCACAGATACGCAGTATTTT. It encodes CASSYSIAGGSTDTQYF.

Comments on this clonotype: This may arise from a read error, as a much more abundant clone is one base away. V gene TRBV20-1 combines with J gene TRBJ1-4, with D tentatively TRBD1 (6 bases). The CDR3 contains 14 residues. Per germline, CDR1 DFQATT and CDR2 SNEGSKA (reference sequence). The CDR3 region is CSARTGGTNEKRFF. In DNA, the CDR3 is TGCAGTGCTAGAACCGGGGGCACTAATGAAAAACGGTTTTTT.

CDR3 nucleotides: TGCGCCAGCAGCCAAAAGTCAGCTGACTCTGGAAACACCATATATTTT. Translating it yields CASSQKSADSGNTIYF. The chain has TRBV4-3 and TRBJ1-3, with D uncertain. The CDR3 has 16 amino acids. Germline CDR1 is LGHNA and CDR2 is YSLEER. V shed 2 bases and J shed 0 bases, with 11 bases lying between them.

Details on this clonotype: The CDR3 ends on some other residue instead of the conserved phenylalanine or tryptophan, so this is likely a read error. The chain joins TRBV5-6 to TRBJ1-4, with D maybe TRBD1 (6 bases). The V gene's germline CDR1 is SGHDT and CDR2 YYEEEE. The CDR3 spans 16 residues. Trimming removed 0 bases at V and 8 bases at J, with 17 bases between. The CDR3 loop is CASSLEMYGGSEKLFY. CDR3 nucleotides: TGTGCCAGCAGCTTGGAAATGTACGGGGGCTCAGAAAAACTGTTTTAT.

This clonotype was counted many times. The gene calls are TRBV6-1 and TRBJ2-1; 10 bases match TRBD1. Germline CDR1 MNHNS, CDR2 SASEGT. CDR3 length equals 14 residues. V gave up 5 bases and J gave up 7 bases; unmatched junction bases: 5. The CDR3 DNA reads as TGTGCCAGCAGTCCTGGACAGGGGGTAAATGAGCAGTTCTTC. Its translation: CASSPGQGVNEQFF.

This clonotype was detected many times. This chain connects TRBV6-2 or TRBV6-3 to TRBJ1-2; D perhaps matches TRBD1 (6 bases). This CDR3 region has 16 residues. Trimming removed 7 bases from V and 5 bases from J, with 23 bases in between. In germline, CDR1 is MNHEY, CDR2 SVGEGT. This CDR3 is CASTEEPDSYSYGYTF. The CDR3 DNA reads TGTGCCAGCACCGAAGAACCGGACAGTTATTCGTATGGCTACACCTTC.

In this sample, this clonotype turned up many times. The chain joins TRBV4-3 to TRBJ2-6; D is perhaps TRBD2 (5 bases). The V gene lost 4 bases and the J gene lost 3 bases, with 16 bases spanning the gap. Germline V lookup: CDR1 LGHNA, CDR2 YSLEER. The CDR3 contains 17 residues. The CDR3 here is CASSLTSGSLGANVLTF. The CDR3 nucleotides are TGCGCCAGCAGCCTTACTTCGGGGTCTCTTGGGGCCAACGTCCTGACTTTC.

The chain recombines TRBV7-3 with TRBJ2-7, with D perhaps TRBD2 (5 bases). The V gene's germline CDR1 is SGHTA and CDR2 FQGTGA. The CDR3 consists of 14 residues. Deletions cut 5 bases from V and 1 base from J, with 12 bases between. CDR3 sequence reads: CASSPLDSSYEQYF. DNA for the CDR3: TGTGCCAGCAGCCCCTTGGACTCTTCCTACGAGCAGTACTTC.

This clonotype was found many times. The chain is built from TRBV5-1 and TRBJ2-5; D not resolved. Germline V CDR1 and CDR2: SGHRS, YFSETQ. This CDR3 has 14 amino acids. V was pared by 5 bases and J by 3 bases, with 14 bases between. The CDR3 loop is CASRYWQEKETQYF. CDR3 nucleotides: TGCGCCAGCAGATATTGGCAGGAGAAAGAGACCCAGTACTTC.

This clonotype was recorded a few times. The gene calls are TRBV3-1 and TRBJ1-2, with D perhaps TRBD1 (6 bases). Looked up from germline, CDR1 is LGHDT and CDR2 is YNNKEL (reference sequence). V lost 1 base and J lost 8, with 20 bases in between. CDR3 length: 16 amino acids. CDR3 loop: CASSQATTGTQFGYTF. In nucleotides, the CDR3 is TGTGCCAGCAGCCAAGCTACCACCGGGACACAATTCGGCTACACCTTC.

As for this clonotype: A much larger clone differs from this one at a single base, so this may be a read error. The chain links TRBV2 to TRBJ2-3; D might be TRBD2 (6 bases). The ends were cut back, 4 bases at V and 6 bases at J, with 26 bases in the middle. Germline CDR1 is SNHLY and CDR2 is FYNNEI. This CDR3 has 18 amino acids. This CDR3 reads CASSAPVGFGLQTDTQYF. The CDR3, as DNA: TGTGCCAGCAGTGCGCCAGTGGGGTTTGGACTACAGACGGATACGCAGTATTTT. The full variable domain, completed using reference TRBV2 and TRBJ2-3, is EPEVTQTPSHQVTQMGQEVILRCVPISNHLYFYWYRQILGQKVEFLVSFYNNEISEKSEIFDDQFSVERPDGSNFTLKIRSTKLEDSAMYFCASSAPVGFGLQTDTQYFGPGTRLTVL.

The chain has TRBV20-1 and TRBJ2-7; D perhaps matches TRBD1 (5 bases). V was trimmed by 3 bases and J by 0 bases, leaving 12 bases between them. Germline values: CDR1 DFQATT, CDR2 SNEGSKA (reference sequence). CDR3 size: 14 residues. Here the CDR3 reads CSASNRQSSYEQYF. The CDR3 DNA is TGCAGTGCTAGTAACAGACAGAGCTCCTACGAGCAGTACTTC.

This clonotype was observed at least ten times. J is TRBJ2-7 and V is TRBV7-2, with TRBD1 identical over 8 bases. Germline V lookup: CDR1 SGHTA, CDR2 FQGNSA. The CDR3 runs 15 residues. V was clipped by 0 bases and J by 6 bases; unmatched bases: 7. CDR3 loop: CASSLAQRTGSEQYF. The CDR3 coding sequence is TGTGCCAGCAGCTTAGCGCAGAGGACAGGGTCCGAGCAGTACTTC.

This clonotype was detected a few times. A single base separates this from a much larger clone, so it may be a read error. Here the CDR3 DNA reads TGTGCCAGCAGCGGGGACAGGAACTACGAGCAGTACTTC. Amino acids: CASSGDRNYEQYF. The chain combines TRBV2 with TRBJ2-7, with 8 bases that match TRBD1. Germline lookup yields CDR1 SNHLY and CDR2 FYNNEI. Trimming removed 6 bases from V and 3 bases from J; junction bases left unmatched: 4. CDR3 length: 13 amino acids.

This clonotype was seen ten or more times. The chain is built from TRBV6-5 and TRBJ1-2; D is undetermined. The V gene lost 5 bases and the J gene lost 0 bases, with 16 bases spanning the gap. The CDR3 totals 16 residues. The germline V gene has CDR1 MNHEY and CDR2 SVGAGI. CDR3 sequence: CASSPLTPSSNYGYTF. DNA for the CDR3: TGTGCCAGCAGTCCACTGACTCCTTCCTCTAACTATGGCTACACCTTC.

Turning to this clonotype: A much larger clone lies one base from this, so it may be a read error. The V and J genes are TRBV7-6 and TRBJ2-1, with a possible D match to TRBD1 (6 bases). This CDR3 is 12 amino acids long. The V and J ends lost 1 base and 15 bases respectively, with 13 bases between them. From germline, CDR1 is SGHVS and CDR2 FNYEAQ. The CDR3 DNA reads TGTGCCAGCAGCTTAGTTTTACAGGGCTGGTTCTTC. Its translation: CASSLVLQGWFF.